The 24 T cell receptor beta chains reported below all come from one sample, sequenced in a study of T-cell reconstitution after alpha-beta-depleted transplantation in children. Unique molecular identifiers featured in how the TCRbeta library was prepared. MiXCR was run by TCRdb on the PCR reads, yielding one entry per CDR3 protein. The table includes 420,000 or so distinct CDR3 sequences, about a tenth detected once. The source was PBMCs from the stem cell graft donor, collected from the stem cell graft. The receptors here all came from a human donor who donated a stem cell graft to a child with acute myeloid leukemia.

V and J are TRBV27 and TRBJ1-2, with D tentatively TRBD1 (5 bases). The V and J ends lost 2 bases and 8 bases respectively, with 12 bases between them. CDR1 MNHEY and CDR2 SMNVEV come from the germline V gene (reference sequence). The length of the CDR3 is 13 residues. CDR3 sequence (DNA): TGTGCCAGCAGTTTAGTGGGGGTGGACGGCTACACCTTC. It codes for CASSLVGVDGYTF.

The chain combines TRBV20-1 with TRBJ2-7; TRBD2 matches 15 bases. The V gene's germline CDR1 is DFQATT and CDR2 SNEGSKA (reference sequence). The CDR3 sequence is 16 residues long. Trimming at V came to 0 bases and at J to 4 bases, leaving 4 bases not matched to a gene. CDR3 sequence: CSARDLGLAGGYEQYV. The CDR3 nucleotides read TGCAGTGCTAGAGATCTGGGACTAGCGGGGGGTTACGAGCAGTACGTC.

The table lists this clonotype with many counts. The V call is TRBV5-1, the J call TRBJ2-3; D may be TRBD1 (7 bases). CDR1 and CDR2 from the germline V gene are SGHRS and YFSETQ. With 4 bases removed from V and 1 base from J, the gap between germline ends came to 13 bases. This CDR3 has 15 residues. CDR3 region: CASSRQGGGTDTQYF. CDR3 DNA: TGCGCCAGCAGCCGACAGGGAGGAGGCACAGATACGCAGTATTTT.

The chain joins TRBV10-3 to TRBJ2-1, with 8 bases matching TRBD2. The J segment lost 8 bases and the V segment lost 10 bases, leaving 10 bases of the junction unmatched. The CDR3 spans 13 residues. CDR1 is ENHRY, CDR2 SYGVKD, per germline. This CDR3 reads CATGSAGGDEQFF. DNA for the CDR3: TGTGCCACCGGTTCGGCCGGGGGGGATGAGCAGTTCTTC.

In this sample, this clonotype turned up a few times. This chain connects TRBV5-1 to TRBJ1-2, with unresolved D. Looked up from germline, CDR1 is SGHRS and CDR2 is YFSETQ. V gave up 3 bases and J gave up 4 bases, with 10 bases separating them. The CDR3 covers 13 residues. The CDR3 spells CASSSDARYGYTF. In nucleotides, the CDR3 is TGCGCCAGCAGCTCCGACGCACGCTATGGCTACACCTTC. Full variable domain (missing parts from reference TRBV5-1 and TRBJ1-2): KAGVTQTPRYLIKTRGQQVTLSCSPISGHRSVSWYQQTPGQGLQFLFEYFSETQRNKGNFPGRFSGRQFSNSRSEMNVSTLELGDSALYLCASSSDARYGYTFGSGTRLTVV.

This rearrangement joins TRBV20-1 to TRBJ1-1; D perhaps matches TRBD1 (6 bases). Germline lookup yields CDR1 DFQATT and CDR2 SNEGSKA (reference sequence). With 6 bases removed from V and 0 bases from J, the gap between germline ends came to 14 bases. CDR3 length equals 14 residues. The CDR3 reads CSATARDMNTEAFF. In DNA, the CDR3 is TGCAGTGCCACGGCGCGGGACATGAACACTGAAGCTTTCTTT.

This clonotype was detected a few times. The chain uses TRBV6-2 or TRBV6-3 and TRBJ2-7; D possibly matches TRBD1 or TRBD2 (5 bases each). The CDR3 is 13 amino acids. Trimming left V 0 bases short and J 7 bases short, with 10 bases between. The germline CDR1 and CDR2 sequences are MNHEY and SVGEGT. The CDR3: CASSYSTWGEQYF. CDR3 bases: TGTGCCAGCAGTTACTCGACCTGGGGGGAGCAGTACTTC.

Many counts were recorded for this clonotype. CDR3 residues: CASSPVGNYGYTF. The CDR3 region has the DNA TGTGCCAGCAGCCCCGTAGGCAACTATGGCTACACCTTC. The chain links TRBV7-2 to TRBJ1-2; D call uncertain. The CDR3 contains 13 residues. The germline V gene encodes CDR1 SGHTA and CDR2 FQGNSA. The germline V and J ends were trimmed by 5 bases and 2 bases, with 9 bases remaining between them.

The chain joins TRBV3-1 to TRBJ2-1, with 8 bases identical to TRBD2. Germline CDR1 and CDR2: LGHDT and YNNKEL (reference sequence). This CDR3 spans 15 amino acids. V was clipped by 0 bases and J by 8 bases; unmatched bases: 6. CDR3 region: CASSQESSGKYEQFF. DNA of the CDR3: TGTGCCAGCAGCCAAGAGAGTAGCGGGAAGTATGAGCAGTTCTTC.

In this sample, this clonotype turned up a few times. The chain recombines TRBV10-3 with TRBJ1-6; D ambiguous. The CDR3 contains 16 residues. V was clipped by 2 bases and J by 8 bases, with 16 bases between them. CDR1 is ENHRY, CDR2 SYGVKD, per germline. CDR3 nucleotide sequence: TGTGCCATCAGTGAGGGATCGGGAGAGGTTGATTCACCCCTCCACTTT. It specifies CAISEGSGEVDSPLHF.

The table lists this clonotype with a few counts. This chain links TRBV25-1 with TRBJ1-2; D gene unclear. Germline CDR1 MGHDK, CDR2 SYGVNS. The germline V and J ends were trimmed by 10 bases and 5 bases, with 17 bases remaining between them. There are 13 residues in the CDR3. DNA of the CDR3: TGTGCCATTCCATCCCCGCGCGGGTATGGCTACACCTTC. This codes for CAIPSPRGYGYTF.

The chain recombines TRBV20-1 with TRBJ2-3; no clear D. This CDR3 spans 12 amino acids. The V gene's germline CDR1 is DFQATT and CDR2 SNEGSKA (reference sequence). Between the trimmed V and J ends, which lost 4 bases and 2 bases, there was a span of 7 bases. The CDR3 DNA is TGCAGTGCTACCGGACCCACAGATACGCAGTATTTT. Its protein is CSATGPTDTQYF.

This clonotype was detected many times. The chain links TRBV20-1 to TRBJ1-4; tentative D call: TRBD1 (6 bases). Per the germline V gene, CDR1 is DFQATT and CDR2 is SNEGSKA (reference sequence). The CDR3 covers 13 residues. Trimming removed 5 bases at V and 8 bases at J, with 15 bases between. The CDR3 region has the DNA TGCAGTGCTCGGACACCCCAGGGGGAAAAACTGTTTTTT. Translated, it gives CSARTPQGEKLFF.

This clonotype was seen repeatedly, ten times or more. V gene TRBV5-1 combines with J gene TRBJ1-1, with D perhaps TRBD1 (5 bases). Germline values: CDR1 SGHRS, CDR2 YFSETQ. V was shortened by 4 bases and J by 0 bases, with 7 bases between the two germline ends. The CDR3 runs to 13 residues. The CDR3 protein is CASSVGVNTEAFF. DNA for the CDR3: TGCGCCAGCAGCGTGGGGGTGAACACTGAAGCTTTCTTT. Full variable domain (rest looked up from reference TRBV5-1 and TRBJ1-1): KAGVTQTPRYLIKTRGQQVTLSCSPISGHRSVSWYQQTPGQGLQFLFEYFSETQRNKGNFPGRFSGRQFSNSRSEMNVSTLELGDSALYLCASSVGVNTEAFFGQGTRLTVV.

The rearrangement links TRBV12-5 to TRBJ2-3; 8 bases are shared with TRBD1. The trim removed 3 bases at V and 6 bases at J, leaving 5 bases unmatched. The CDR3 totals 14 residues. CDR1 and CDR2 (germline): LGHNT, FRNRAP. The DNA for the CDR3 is TGTGCTAGTGGTTTCAGGGGGCAAGTGGATACGCAGTATTTT. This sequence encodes CASGFRGQVDTQYF. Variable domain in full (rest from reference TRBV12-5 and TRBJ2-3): DARVTQTPRHKVTEMGQEVTMRCQPILGHNTVFWYRQTMMQGLELLAYFRNRAPLDDSGMPKDRFSAEMPDATLATLKIQPSEPRDSAVYFCASGFRGQVDTQYFGPGTRLTVL.

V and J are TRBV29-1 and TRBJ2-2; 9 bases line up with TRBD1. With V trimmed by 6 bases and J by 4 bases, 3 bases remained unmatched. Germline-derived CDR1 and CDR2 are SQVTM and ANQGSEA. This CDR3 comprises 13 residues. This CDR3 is CSVQGAGTGELFF. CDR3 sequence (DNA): TGCAGCGTACAGGGGGCAGGCACCGGGGAGCTGTTTTTT.

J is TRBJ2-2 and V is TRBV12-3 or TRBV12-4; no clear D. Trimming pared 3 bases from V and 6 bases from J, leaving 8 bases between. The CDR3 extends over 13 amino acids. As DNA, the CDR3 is TGTGCCAGCAGTTTCGCTTTACCCGGGGAGCTGTTTTTT. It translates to CASSFALPGELFF.

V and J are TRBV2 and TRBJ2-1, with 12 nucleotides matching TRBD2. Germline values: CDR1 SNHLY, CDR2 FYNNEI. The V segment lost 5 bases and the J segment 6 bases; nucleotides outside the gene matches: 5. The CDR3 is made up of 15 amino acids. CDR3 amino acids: CASSSTSGRLNEQFF. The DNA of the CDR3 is TGTGCCAGCAGTTCCACTAGCGGGAGGCTCAATGAGCAGTTCTTC.

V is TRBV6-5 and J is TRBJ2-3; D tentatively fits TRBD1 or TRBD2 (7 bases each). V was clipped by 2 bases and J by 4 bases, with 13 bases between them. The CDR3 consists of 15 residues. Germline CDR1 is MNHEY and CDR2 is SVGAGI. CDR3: CASSYQGGSADTQYF. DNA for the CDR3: TGTGCCAGCAGTTACCAGGGGGGGTCGGCAGATACGCAGTATTTT.

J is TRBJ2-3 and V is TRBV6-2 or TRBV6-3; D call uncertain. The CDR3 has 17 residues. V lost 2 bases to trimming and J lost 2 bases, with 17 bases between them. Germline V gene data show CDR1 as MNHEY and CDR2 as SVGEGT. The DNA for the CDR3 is TGTGCCAGCAGTTACGAGTTGGGCAATAGTCACACAGATACGCAGTATTTT. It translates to CASSYELGNSHTDTQYF.

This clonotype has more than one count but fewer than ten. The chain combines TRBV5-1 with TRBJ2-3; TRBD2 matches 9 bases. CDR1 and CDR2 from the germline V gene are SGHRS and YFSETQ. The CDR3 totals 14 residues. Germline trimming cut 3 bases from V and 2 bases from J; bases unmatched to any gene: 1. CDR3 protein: CASSSSGDTDTQYF. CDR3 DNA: TGCGCCAGCAGCTCTAGCGGGGACACAGATACGCAGTATTTT.

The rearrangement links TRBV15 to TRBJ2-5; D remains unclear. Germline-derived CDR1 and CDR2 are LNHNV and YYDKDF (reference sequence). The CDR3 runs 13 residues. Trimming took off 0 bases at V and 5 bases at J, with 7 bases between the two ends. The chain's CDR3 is CATSRDYLETQYF. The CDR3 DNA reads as TGTGCCACCAGCAGAGATTACCTCGAGACCCAGTACTTC.

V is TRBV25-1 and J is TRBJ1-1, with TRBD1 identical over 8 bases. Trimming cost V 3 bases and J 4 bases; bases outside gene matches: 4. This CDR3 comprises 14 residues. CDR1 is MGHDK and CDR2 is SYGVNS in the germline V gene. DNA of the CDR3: TGTGCCAGCAGTGATGGACAGGGAGTCACTGAAGCTTTCTTT. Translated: CASSDGQGVTEAFF.

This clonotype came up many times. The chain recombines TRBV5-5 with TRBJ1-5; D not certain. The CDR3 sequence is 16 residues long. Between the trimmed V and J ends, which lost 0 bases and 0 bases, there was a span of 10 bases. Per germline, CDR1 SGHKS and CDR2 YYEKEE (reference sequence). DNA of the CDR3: TGTGCCAGCAGCTTGGATCCGGTGTATAGCAATCAGCCCCAGCATTTT. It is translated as CASSLDPVYSNQPQHF.